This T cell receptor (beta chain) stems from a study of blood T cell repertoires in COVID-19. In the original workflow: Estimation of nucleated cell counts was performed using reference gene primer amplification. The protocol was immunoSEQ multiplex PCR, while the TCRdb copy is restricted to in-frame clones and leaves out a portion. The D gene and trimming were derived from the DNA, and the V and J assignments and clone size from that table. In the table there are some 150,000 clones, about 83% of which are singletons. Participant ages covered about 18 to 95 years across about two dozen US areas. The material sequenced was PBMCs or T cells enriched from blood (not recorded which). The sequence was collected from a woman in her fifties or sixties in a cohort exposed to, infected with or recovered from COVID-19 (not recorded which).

The CDR3 coding sequence is TGTGCCAGCAGCCGTAACAGGAACACTGAAGCTTTCTTT. Protein sequence: CASSRNRNTEAFF. The chain carries TRBV7-8 and TRBJ1-1; D remains ambiguous. Germline V gives CDR1 SGHVS, CDR2 FQNEAQ. The CDR3 contains 13 residues. V lost 5 bases, J lost 1 base, and 8 bases lay in between.